One T cell receptor beta chain is described in this entry. These data come from a study of CD8 T cells in Susac syndrome. V lost 6 bases and J 1 base, leaving 10 bases between the germline ends. The CDR3 is made up of 13 amino acids. The germline gives CDR1 DFQATT, CDR2 SNEGSKA (reference sequence). Reverse transcription of roughly 0.5 to 1 ug RNA was carried out with random hexamers. TCRdb itself ran the immunoSEQ multiplex PCR reads through MiXCR, one entry per CDR3 protein. The sample has under 95,000 distinct CDR3 sequences, roughly 94% seen once. Specimen: CD4+ T cells from PBMCs. The chain carries TRBV20-1 and TRBJ1-3; a possible D gene is TRBD1 (5 bases). This receptor was identified in a human donor with Susac syndrome. This chain's CDR3 is CSAQTESGNTIYF. The DNA for the CDR3 is TGCAGTGCACAGACAGAATCTGGAAACACCATATATTTT.